Each of the 10 T cell receptor beta chains below was sequenced from the same sample in a study of blood T cell repertoires in COVID-19 (TCRdb year 2020). The receptor library was made with the immunoSEQ multiplex PCR assay. TCRdb took this table from immuneACCESS and kept in-frame rearrangements with V and J called. Such tables lack part of the clones; where checked against another copy, unresolved V genes explain under half of the gap, and the rest is unexplained. This sample gives 90,000 to 120,000 clones in total; roughly nine tenths of them show up just once. The ten largest make up under 6.5% of the sample. Material: peripheral blood. These TCRs come from a human donor in a cohort sampled during active COVID-19.

The chain uses TRBV3-1 (or the pseudogene TRBV3-2) and TRBJ1-6; a possible D gene is TRBD1 (6 bases). The V and J ends lost 6 bases and 8 bases respectively, with 17 bases between them. CDR3 size: 15 residues. Germline assignment: CDR1 LGHDT and CDR2 YNNKEL (reference sequence). The CDR3 spells CASRLTRTDYSPLHF. The CDR3 DNA follows: TGTGCCAGCAGATTAACCCGGACAGATTATTCACCCCTCCACTTT.

In regard to this clone: A junction boundary mismatches the germline segment, possibly from a read error. This chain connects TRBV7-7 to TRBJ2-5; either TRBD1 or TRBD2 may fit D (5 bases each). Germline V lookup: CDR1 SSHAT, CDR2 FNYEAQ (reference sequence). The CDR3 has 14 amino acids. CDR3 bases: TGTGCTAGCAGCTTAGGGGAGTACCAAGAGACCCAGTACTTC. It encodes CASSLGEYQETQYF. Filled out from reference TRBV7-7 and TRBJ2-5, the complete variable domain reads GAGVSQSPRYKVTKRGQDVTLRCDPISSHATLYWYQQALGQGPEFLTYFNYEAQPDKSGLPSDRFSAERPEGSISTLTIQRTEQRDSAMYRCASSLGEYQETQYFGPGTRLLVL.

CDR3 residues: CASSLSRDFYNEQFF. CDR3 nucleotide sequence: TGTGCCAGCAGCTTGTCGAGGGATTTCTACAATGAGCAGTTCTTC. The J gene is TRBJ2-1, the V gene TRBV5-6, with D perhaps matching TRBD2 (5 bases). Between the trimmed V and J ends, which lost 1 base and 3 bases, there was a span of 11 bases. CDR3 length: 15 amino acids. Germline V gives CDR1 SGHDT, CDR2 YYEEEE.

The rearrangement uses TRBV28 and TRBJ2-1; the D is unclear. V lost 1 base and J 0 bases, leaving 4 bases between the germline ends. Germline CDR1 MDHEN, CDR2 SYDVKM. This CDR3 contains 14 residues. CDR3 in amino acids: CASSLLDSYNEQFF. The CDR3 DNA is TGTGCCAGCAGTTTATTAGACTCCTACAATGAGCAGTTCTTC.

This chain uses TRBV28 with TRBJ2-2; TRBD2 aligns across 7 bases. This CDR3 has 16 residues. V shed 5 bases and J 6 bases; nucleotides not matched to a gene: 12. Germline assignment: CDR1 MDHEN and CDR2 SYDVKM. This CDR3 is CASSLPTPRGAGELFF. Written as DNA, the CDR3 is TGTGCCAGCAGTCTCCCGACACCACGGGGGGCCGGGGAGCTGTTTTTT. The whole variable domain, filled in from reference TRBV28 and TRBJ2-2, reads DVKVTQSSRYLVKRTGEKVFLECVQDMDHENMFWYRQDPGLGLRLIYFSYDVKMKEKGDIPEGYSVSREKKERFSLILESASTNQTSMYLCASSLPTPRGAGELFFGEGSRLTVL.

The CDR3 DNA is TGTGCCAGTAGTATCACAGGGGCCGAGCAGTACTTC. It specifies CASSITGAEQYF. The V call is TRBV19, the J call TRBJ2-7; 7 bases match TRBD1. Per the germline V gene, CDR1 is LNHDA and CDR2 is SQIVND (reference sequence). V trimming: 3 bases; J trimming: 6 bases; junction bases outside the gene matches: 2. The CDR3 length is 12 residues.

V is TRBV7-2 and J is TRBJ1-2; D is undetermined. With 2 bases removed from V and 6 bases from J, the gap between germline ends came to 7 bases. Germline CDR1 is SGHTA and CDR2 is FQGNSA. The CDR3 length is 12 residues. The CDR3 sequence is CASSLSLNGYTF. The CDR3 region has the DNA TGTGCCAGCAGCTTATCGCTAAATGGCTACACCTTC.

This chain joins TRBV11-2 and TRBJ2-5; 11 bases map to TRBD2. The CDR3 length is 16 residues. Trimming at V came to 4 bases and at J to 5 bases, leaving 9 bases not matched to a gene. Germline V gene sequence: CDR1 SGHAT, CDR2 FQNNGV. CDR3 in DNA: TGTGCCAGCAGCTATACTGGGACTAGCGGTTCTGAGACCCAGTACTTC. Translating it yields CASSYTGTSGSETQYF.

The chain recombines TRBV11-2 with TRBJ1-1; no clear D gene. Trimming cost V 1 base and J 2 bases, with 11 bases left between them. Germline V CDR1 and CDR2: SGHAT, FQNNGV. There are 15 residues in the CDR3. This CDR3 reads CASSLVTGINTEAFF. The CDR3 bases are TGTGCCAGCAGCTTAGTAACGGGGATTAACACTGAAGCTTTCTTT.

DNA for the CDR3: TGTGCCAGCAGTCTCCGACTTCCGGGACAGGGTGGGCTCGACCTCCACTTT. Protein product: CASSLRLPGQGGLDLHF. The chain couples TRBV27 to TRBJ1-6, with 9 bases that match TRBD1. This CDR3 spans 17 amino acids. V lost 5 bases, J lost 15 bases, and 20 bases stayed unmatched. The germline CDR1 and CDR2 sequences are MNHEY and SMNVEV (reference sequence).